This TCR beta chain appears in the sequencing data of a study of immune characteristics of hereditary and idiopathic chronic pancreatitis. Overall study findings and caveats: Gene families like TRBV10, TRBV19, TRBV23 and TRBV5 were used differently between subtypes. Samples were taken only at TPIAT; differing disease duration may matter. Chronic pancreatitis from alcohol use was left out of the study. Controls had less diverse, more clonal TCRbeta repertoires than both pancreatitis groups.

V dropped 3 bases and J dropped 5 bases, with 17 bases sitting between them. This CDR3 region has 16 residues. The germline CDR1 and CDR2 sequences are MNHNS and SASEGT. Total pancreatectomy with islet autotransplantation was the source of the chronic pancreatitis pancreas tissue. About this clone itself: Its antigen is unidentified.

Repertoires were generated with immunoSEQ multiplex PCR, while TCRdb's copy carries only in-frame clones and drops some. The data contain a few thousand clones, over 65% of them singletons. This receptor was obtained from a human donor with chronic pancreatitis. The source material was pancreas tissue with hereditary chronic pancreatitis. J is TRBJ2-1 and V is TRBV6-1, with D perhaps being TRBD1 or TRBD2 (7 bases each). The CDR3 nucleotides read TGTGCCAGCAGTGAGGAGACAGGGCGGGGGAACAATGAGCAGTTCTTC. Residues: CASSEETGRGNNEQFF.